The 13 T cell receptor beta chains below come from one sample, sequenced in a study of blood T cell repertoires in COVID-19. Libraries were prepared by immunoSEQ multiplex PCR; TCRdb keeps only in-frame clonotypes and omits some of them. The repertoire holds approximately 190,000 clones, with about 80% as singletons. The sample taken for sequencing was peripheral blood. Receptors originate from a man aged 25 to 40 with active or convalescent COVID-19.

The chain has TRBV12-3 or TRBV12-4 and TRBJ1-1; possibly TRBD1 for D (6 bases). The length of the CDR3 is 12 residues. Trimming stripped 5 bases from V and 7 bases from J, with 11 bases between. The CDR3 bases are TGTGCCAGCAGTCGGGGGGCTAATGAAGCTTTCTTT. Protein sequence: CASSRGANEAFF.

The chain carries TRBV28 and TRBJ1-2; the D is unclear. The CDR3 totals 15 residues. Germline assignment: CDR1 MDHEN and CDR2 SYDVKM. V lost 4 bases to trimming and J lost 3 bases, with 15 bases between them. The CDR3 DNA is TGTGCCAGCAGTTCTCAACAGCCCCTATACTATGGCTACACCTTC. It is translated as CASSSQQPLYYGYTF.

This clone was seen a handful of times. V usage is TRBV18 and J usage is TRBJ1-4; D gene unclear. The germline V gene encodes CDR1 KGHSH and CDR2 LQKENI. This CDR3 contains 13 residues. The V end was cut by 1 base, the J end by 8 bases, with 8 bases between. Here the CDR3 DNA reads TGTGCCAGCTCACCACGGGCAGGAGAAAAACTGTTTTTT. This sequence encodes CASSPRAGEKLFF.

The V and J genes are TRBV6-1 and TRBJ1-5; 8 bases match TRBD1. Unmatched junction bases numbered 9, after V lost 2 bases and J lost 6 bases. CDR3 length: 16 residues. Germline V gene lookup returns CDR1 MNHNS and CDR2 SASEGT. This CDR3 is CASSESPDRVGQPQHF. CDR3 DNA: TGTGCCAGCAGTGAATCTCCGGACAGGGTAGGTCAGCCCCAGCATTTT.

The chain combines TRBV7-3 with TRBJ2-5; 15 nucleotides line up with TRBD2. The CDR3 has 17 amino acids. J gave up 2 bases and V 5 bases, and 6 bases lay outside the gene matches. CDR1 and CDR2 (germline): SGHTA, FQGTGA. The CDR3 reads CASSPLGLAGGQETQYF. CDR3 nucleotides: TGTGCCAGCAGCCCCCTGGGACTAGCGGGGGGACAAGAGACCCAGTACTTC.

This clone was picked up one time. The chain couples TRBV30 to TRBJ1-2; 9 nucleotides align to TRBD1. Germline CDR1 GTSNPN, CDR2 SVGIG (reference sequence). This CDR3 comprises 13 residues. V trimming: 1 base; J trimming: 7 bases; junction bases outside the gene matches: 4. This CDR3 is CAWSADRGRGYTF. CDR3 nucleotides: TGTGCCTGGAGTGCGGACAGGGGTCGTGGCTACACCTTC.

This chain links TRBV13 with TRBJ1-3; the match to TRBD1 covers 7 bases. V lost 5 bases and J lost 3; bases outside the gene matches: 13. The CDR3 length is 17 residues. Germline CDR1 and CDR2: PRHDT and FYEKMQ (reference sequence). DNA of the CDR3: TGTGCCAGCAGCACAGCCACAGGGGCGGAATTTGGAAACACCATATATTTT. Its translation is CASSTATGAEFGNTIYF.

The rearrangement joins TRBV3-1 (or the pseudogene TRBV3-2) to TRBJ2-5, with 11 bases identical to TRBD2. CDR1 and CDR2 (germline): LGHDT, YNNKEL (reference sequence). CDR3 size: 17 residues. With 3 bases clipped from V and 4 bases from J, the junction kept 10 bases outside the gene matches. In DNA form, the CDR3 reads TGTGCCAGCAGCCAGGGGATAGCGGGGGGGTACCCAGAGACCCAGTACTTC. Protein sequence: CASSQGIAGGYPETQYF.

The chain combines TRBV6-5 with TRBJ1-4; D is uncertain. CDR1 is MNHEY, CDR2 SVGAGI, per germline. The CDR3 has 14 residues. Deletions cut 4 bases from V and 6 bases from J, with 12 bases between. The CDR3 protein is CASSSQSLYEKLFF. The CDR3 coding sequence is TGTGCCAGCAGTTCGCAAAGCCTTTATGAAAAACTGTTTTTT.

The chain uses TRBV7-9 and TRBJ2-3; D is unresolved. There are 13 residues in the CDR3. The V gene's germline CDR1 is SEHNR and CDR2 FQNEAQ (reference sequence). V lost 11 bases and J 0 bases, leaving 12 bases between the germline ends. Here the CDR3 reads CAPKAVSTDTQYF. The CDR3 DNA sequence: TGTGCCCCTAAAGCCGTGAGCACAGATACGCAGTATTTT.

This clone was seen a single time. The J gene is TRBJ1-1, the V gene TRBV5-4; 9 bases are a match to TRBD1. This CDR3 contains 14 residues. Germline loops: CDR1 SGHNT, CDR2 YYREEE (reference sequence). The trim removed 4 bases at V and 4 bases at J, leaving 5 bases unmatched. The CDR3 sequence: CASSVRQGGTEAFF. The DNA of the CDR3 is TGTGCCAGCAGCGTGCGACAGGGGGGCACTGAAGCTTTCTTT.

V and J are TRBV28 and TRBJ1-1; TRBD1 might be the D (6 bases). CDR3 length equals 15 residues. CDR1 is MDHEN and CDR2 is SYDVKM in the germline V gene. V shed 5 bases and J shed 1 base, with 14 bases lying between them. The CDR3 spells CASSPGSTGNTEAFF. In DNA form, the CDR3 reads TGTGCCAGCAGTCCCGGTTCGACAGGGAACACTGAAGCTTTCTTT. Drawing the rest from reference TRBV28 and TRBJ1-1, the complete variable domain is DVKVTQSSRYLVKRTGEKVFLECVQDMDHENMFWYRQDPGLGLRLIYFSYDVKMKEKGDIPEGYSVSREKKERFSLILESASTNQTSMYLCASSPGSTGNTEAFFGQGTRLTVV.

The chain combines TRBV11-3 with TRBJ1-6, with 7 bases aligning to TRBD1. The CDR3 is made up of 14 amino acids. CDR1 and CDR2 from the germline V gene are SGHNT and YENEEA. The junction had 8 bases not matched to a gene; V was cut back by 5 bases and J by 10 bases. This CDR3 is CASSRGGTESPLHF. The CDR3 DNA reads TGTGCCAGCAGCCGAGGGGGCACGGAATCACCCCTCCACTTT.